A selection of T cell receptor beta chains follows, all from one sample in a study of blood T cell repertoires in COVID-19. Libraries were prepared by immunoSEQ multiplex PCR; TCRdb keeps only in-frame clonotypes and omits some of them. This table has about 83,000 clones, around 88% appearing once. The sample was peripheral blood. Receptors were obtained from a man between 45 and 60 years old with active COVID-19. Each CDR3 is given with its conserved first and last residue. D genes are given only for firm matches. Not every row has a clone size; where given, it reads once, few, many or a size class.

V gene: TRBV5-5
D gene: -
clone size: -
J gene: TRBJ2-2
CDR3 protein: CASSFVAGNTGELFF
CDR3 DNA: TGTGCCAGCAGCTTCGTCGCAGGCAACACCGGGGAGCTGTTTTTT

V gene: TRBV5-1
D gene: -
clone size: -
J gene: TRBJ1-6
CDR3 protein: CASKQGTNSPLHF
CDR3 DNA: TGCGCCAGCAAACAGGGAACTAATTCACCCCTCCACTTT

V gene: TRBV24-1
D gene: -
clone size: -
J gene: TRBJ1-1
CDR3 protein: CATSDTGGTEAFF
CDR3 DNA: TGTGCCACCAGTGATACCGGCGGCACTGAAGCTTTCTTT

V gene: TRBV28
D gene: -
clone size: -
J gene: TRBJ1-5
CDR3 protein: CASSLPGYSNQPQHF
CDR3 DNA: TGTGCCAGCAGTTTACCAGGCTATAGCAATCAGCCCCAGCATTTT

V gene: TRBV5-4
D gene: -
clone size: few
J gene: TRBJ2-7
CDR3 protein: CASSPRGQGGDEQYF
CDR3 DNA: TGTGCCAGCAGCCCGAGGGGGCAGGGAGGCGACGAGCAGTACTTC

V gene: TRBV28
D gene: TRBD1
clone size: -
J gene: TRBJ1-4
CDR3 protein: CASSIPLTGTNEKLFF
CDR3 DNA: TGTGCCAGCAGTATTCCTTTGACAGGGACCAATGAAAAACTGTTTTTT

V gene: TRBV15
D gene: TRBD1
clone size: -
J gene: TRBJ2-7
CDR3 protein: CATGTGSRYEQYF
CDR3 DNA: TGTGCCACCGGGACAGGGAGTAGGTACGAGCAGTACTTC

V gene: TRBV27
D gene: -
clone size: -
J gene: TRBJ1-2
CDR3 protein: CASSPTDSYGYTF
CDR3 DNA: TGTGCCAGCAGTCCTACGGACAGTTATGGCTACACCTTC

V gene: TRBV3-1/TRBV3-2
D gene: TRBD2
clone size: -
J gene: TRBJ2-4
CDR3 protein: CASSQGRPSGNIQYF
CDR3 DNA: TGTGCCAGCAGCCAAGGGCGGCCTAGCGGGAACATTCAGTACTTC

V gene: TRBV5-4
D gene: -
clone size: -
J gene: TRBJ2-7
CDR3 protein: CASSSGGVAVYEQYF
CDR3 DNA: TGTGCCAGCAGCTCCGGAGGGGTAGCGGTCTACGAGCAGTACTTC

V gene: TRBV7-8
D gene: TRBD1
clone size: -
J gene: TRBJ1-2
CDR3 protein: CASSSSGTGGSYGYTF
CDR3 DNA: TGTGCCAGCAGCTCGTCCGGGACAGGGGGCAGCTATGGCTACACCTTC

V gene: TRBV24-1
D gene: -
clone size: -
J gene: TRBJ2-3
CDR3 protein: CATSETGRPDTQYF
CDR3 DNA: TGTGCCACCAGTGAAACGGGTAGGCCAGATACGCAGTATTTT

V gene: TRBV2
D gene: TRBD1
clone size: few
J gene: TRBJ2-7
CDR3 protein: CASMRQGHEQYF
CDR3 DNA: TGTGCCAGCATGCGACAGGGTCACGAGCAGTACTTC

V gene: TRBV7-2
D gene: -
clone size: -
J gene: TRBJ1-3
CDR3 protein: CASSLTGKNTIYF
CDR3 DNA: TGTGCCAGCAGCTTAACAGGGAAGAACACCATATATTTT

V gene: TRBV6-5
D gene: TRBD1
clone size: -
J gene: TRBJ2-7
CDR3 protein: CARTPGQGPYEQYF
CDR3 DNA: TGTGCCAGGACACCGGGACAGGGGCCCTACGAGCAGTACTTC

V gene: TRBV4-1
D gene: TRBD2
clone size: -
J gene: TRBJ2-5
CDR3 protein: CASSQNPSGGAGETQYF
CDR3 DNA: TGCGCCAGCAGCCAAAACCCTAGCGGGGGGGCAGGGGAGACCCAGTACTTC

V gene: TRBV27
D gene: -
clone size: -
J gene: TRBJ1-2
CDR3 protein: CASSLREGPYGYTF
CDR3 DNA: TGTGCCAGCAGTTTAAGGGAGGGGCCTTATGGCTACACCTTC

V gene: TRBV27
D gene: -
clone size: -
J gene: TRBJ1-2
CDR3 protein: CASSRRGFGDAPYGYTF
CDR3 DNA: TGTGCCAGCAGTCGCCGGGGGTTCGGGGATGCCCCCTATGGCTACACCTTC

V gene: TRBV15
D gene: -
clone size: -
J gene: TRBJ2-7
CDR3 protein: CATSRGGRAYEQYF
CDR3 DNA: TGTGCCACCAGCAGAGGTGGCAGGGCCTACGAGCAGTACTTC

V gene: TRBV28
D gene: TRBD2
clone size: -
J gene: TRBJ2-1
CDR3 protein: CASSVTSGGAYNEQFF
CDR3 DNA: TGTGCCAGCAGTGTAACTAGCGGGGGCGCCTACAATGAGCAGTTCTTC

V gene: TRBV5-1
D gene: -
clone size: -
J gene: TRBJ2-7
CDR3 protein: CASSLEGVEQYF
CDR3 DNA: TGCGCCAGCAGCTTGGAAGGGGTCGAGCAGTACTTC

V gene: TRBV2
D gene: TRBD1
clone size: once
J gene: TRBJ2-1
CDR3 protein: CASSASGGSYNEQFF
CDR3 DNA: TGTGCCAGCAGTGCCTCAGGGGGCTCCTACAATGAGCAGTTCTTC

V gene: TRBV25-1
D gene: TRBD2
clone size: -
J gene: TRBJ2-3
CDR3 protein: CASSPGLAGVSTDTQYF
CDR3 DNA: TGTGCCAGCAGTCCTGGACTAGCGGGGGTTAGCACAGATACGCAGTATTTT

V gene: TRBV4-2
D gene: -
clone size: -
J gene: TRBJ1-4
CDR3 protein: CASSQEGRVNEKLFF
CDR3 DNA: TGTGCCAGCAGCCAAGAGGGGCGAGTGAATGAAAAACTGTTTTTT

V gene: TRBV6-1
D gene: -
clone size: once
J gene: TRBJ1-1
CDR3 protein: CASSESRRENTEAFF
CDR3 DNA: TGTGCCAGCAGTGAATCCAGACGGGAAAACACTGAAGCTTTCTTT

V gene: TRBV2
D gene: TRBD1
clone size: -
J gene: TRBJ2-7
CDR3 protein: CASSNDRGFATYEQYF
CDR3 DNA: TGTGCCAGCAGTAACGACAGGGGATTCGCGACCTACGAGCAGTACTTC

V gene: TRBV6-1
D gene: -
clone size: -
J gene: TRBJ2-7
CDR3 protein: CASSENQGPYEQYF
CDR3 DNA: TGTGCCAGCAGTGAAAACCAGGGGCCCTACGAGCAGTACTTC

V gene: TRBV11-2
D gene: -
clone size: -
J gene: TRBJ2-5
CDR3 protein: CASSLDLVAPAQYF
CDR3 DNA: TGTGCCAGCAGCTTAGATCTGGTCGCACCGGCCCAGTACTTC

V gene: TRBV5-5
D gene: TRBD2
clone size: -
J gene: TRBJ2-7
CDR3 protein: CASSGLEGGYEQYF
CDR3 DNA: TGTGCCAGCAGCGGACTAGAGGGAGGCTACGAGCAGTACTTC

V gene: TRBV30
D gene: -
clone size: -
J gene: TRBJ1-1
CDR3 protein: CACRQQVGAFF
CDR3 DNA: TGTGCCTGTCGCCAACAGGTAGGAGCTTTCTTT

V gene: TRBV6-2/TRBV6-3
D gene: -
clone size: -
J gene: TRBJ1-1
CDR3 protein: CASSYSARSGSPAFF
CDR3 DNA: TGTGCCAGCAGTTACTCCGCCAGGTCGGGATCCCCTGCTTTCTTT

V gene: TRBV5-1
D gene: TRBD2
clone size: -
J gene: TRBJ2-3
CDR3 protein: CASSLQTSGTTDTQYF
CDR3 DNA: TGCGCCAGCAGCTTGCAGACTAGCGGGACCACAGATACGCAGTATTTT

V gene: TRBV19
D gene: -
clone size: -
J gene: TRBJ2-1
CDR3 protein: CASSIGGSLPDEQFF
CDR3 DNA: TGTGCCAGTAGTATTGGAGGGTCCTTGCCCGATGAGCAGTTCTTC

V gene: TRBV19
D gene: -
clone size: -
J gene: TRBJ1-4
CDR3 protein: CASSTGEGANEKLFF
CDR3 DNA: TGTGCCAGTAGTACAGGGGAAGGGGCTAATGAAAAACTGTTTTTT

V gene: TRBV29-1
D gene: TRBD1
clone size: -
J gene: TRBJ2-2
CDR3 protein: CSVPTGGVNTGELFF
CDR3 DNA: TGCAGCGTTCCTACAGGGGGAGTAAACACCGGGGAGCTGTTTTTT

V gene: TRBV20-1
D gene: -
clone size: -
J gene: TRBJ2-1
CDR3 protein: CSARSRNEQFF
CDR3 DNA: TGCAGTGCTAGAAGTCGGAATGAGCAGTTCTTC

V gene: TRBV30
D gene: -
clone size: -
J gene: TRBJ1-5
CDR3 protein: CAWGDSYNQPQHF
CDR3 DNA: TGTGCCTGGGGCGACAGTTACAATCAGCCCCAGCATTTT

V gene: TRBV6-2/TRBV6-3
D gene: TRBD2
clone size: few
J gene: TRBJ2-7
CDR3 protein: CASSTSGGLDEQYF
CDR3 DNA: TGTGCCAGCAGCACTAGCGGGGGGCTCGACGAGCAGTACTTC

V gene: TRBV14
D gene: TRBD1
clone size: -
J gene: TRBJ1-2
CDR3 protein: CASSLTGTGGFYGYTF
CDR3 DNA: TGTGCCAGCAGTCTGACTGGGACAGGGGGCTTCTATGGCTACACCTTC

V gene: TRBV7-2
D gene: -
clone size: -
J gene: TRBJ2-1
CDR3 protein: CASSPFTRNEQFF
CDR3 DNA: TGTGCCAGCAGCCCGTTCACCCGGAATGAGCAGTTCTTC

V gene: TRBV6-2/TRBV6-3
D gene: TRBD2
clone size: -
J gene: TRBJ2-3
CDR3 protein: CASSLGLLAVSSTDTQYF
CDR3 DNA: TGTGCCAGCAGTCTAGGGTTACTAGCGGTCTCTAGCACAGATACGCAGTATTTT

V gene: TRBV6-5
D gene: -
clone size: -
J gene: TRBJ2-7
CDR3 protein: CASSYGGTHSEEQYF
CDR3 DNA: TGTGCCAGCAGTTACGGGGGGACTCACTCTGAAGAGCAGTACTTC

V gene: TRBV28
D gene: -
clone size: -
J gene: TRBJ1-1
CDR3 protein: CASSPDPLGGQGDTEAFF
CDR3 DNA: TGTGCCAGCAGTCCAGACCCTCTAGGGGGTCAGGGCGACACTGAAGCTTTCTTT

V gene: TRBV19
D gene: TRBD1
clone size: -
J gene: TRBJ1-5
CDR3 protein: CASSIEGPGTGGSNQPQHF
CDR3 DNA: TGTGCCAGTAGTATCGAAGGCCCCGGGACAGGGGGAAGCAATCAGCCCCAGCATTTT

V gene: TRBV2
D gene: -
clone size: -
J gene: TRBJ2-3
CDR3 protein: CASSEARGSTDTQYF
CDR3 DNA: TGTGCCAGCAGTGAAGCGCGAGGGAGCACAGATACGCAGTATTTT